Sequencing of this TCR beta chain was carried out in a study of blood T cells in healthy people across ages. The CDR3 extends over 12 amino acids. V was pared by 7 bases and J by 4 bases, with 14 bases between. Germline V gene sequence: CDR1 DFQATT, CDR2 SNEGSKA (reference sequence). The authors ran a second PCR of 7 to 11 cycles using a sample-barcoded 5' primer and a J-beta primer mix. TCRdb fed the 5' RACE reads into MiXCR, producing one record per CDR3 protein. This table has hundreds of thousands of distinct CDR3 sequences, around 48% appearing once. The total RNA that was extracted per sample amounted to at least 5 micrograms.

The clonotype comes from a woman in her fifties or sixties in good health. The sequencing input was blood. This chain connects TRBV20-1 to TRBJ2-7; D is ambiguous. The CDR3 region has the DNA TGCAGTGAATCTCTCGTCGGTTACGAGCAGTACTTC. This encodes CSESLVGYEQYF.